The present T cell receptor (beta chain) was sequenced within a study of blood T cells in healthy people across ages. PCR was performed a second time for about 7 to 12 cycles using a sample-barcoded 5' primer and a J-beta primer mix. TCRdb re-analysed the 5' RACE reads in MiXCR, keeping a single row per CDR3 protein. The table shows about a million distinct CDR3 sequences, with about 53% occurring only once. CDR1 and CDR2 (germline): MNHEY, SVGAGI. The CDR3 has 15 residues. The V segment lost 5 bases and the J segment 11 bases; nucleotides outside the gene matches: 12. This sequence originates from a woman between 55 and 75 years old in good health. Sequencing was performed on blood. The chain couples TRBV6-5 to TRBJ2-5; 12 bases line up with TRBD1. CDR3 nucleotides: TGTGCCAGCAGTACCCGGGACAGGGGGCCCGATGAGCAGTACTTC. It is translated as CASSTRDRGPDEQYF.